These T cell receptor beta chains were read from a single sample in a study of blood T cell repertoires in COVID-19. Using immunoSEQ multiplex PCR, the repertoire was profiled, and TCRdb retains in-frame clones only, with some absent. Of about 250,000 clones listed, roughly 83% are singletons. The sample consisted of peripheral blood. Every receptor here comes from a man older than 75 with acute or convalescent COVID-19. The conserved cysteine and the conserved F or W are not part of the CDR3 here. Some rows mark clone size as missing; the rest say once, few, many or name a class of expanded clone.

CDR3	V	J	size
ASGDSMNTEAF	TRBV28	TRBJ1-1	-
ASSLGGLGLAVSYEQY	TRBV7-2	TRBJ2-7	-
ASSVGLASTDTQY	TRBV9	TRBJ2-3	-
ASREIEGLEY	TRBV6-5	TRBJ2-7	-
ASSPKALAGRRVGTDTQY	TRBV19	TRBJ2-3	-
ASSSGGAGSYEQY	TRBV6-5	TRBJ2-7	-
ASCRGGADYGYT	TRBV6-5	TRBJ1-2	-
ASRRESAMNTEAF	TRBV2	TRBJ1-1	-
AWKKGLAGGNEQF	TRBV30	TRBJ2-1	-
ATSEAGRYGYT	TRBV24-1	TRBJ1-2	-
ASSSGGPGYSNQPQH	TRBV5-4	TRBJ1-5	-
ASRHPANTGELF	TRBV27	TRBJ2-2	-
ASSQGNGRSYEQY	TRBV4-1	TRBJ2-7	-
ASSLVGIFNQPQH	TRBV19	TRBJ1-5	-
ASSQEARAAGNTIY	TRBV4-1	TRBJ1-3	-
ASSPDPDRGNEQF	TRBV5-1	TRBJ2-1	-
ASSPQGPLAGEQF	TRBV11-2	TRBJ2-1	-
ASSLSGTYEQY	TRBV5-1	TRBJ2-7	-
ASSMEAQRINEQF	TRBV5-1	TRBJ2-1	-
ASTGGIDEQF	TRBV27	TRBJ2-1	once
ASSLVAGGGNEQF	TRBV5-1	TRBJ2-1	once
ASSPRQGENYGYT	TRBV18	TRBJ1-2	-
ASSPPGTGGNQPQH	TRBV19	TRBJ1-5	-
ASSLQGAITEAF	TRBV5-4	TRBJ1-1	-